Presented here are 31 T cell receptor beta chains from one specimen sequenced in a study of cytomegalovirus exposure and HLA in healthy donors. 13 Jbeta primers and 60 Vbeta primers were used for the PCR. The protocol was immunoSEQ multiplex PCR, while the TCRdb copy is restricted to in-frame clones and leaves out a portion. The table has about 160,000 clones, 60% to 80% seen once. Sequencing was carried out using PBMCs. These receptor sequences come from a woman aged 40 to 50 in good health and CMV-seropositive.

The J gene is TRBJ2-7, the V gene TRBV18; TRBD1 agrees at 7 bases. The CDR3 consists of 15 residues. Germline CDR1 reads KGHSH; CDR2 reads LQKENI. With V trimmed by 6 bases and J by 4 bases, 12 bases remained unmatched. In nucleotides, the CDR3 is TGTGCCAGCTCTCCCGAGGGGACAGTGCTTTACGAGCAGTACTTC. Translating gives CASSPEGTVLYEQYF.

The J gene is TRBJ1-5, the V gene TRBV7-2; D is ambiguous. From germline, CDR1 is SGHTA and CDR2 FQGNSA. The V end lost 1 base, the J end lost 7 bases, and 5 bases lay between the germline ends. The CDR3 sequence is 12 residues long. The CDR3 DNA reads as TGTGCCAGCAGCTTAGGAGGGCAGCCCCAGCATTTT. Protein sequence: CASSLGGQPQHF.

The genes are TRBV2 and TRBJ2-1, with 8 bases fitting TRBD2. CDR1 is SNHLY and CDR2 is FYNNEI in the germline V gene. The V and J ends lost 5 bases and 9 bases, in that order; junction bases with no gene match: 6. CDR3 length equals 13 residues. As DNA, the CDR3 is TGTGCCAGCAGTTTAGATAGCGGGGCTGAGCAGTTCTTC. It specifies CASSLDSGAEQFF.

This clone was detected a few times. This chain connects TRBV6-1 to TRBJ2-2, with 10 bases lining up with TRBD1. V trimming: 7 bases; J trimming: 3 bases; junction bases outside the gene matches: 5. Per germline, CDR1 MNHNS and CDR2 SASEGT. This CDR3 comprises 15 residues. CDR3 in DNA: TGTGCCAGCACCTTAGGGACAGGGGACACCGGGGAGCTGTTTTTT. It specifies CASTLGTGDTGELFF.

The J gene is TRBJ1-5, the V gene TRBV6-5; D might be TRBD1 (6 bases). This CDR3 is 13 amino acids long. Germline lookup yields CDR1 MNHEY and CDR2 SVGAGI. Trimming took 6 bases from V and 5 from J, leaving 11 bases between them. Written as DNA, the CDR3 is TGTGCCAGCAGAACCTCAGGGGATCAGCCCCAGCATTTT. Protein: CASRTSGDQPQHF.

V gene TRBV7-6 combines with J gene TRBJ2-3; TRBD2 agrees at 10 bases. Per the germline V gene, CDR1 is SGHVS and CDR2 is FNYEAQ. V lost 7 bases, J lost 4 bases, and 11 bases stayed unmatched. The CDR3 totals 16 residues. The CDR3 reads CASKSNSLAGSDTQYF. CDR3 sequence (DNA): TGTGCCAGCAAGTCGAATTCACTAGCGGGATCAGATACGCAGTATTTT.

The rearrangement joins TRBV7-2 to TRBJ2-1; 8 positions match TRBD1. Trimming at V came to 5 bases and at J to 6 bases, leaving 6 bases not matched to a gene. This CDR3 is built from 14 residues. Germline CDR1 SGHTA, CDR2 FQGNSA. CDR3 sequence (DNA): TGTGCCAGCAGCCCCCGACAGGGGATCAATGAGCAGTTCTTC. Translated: CASSPRQGINEQFF.

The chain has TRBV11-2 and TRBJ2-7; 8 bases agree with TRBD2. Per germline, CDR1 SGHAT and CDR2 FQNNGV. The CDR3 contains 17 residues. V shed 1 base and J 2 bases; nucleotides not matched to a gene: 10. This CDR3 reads CASSLVAGSGETYEQYF. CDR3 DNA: TGTGCCAGCAGCTTAGTCGCTGGTAGCGGGGAGACCTACGAGCAGTACTTC. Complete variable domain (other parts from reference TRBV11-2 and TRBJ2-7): EAGVAQSPRYKIIEKRQSVAFWCNPISGHATLYWYQQILGQGPKLLIQFQNNGVVDDSQLPKDRFSAERLKGVDSTLKIQPAKLEDSAVYLCASSLVAGSGETYEQYFGPGTRLTVT.

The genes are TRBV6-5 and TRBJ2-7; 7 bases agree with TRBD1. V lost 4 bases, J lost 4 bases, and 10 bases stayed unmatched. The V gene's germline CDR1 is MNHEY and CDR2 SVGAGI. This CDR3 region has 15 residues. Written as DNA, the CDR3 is TGTGCCAGCAGTTTAAGGGGGCTCCTTGGATACGAGCAGTACTTC. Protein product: CASSLRGLLGYEQYF.

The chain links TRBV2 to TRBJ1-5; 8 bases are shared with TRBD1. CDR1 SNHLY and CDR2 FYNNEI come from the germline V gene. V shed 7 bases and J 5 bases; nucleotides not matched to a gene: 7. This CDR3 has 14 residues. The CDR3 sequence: CASTGQGPYQPQHF. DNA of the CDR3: TGTGCCAGCACTGGACAGGGCCCGTATCAGCCCCAGCATTTT.

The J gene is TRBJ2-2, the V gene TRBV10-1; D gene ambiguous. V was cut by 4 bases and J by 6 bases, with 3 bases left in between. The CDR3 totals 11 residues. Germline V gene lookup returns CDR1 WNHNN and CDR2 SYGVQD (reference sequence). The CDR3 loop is CASSAAGELFF. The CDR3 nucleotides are TGCGCCAGCAGTGCCGCCGGGGAGCTGTTTTTT.

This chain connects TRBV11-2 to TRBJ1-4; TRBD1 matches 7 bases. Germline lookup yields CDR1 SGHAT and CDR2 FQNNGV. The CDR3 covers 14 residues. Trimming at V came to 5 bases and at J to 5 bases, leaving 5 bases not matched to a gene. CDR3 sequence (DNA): TGTGCCAGCAGCCCGGGGACAGCCAATGAAAAACTGTTTTTT. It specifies CASSPGTANEKLFF. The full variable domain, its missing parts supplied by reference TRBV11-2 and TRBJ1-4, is EAGVAQSPRYKIIEKRQSVAFWCNPISGHATLYWYQQILGQGPKLLIQFQNNGVVDDSQLPKDRFSAERLKGVDSTLKIQPAKLEDSAVYLCASSPGTANEKLFFGSGTQLSVL.

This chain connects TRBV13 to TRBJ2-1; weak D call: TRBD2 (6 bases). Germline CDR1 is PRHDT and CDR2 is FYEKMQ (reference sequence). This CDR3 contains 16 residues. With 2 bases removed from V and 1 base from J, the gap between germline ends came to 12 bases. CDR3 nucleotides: TGTGCCAGCAGCTTAAGGGACTCGCCTTCCTACAATGAGCAGTTCTTC. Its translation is CASSLRDSPSYNEQFF.

The CDR3 sequence is CASSEATGGNYGYTF. The CDR3 region has the DNA TGTGCCAGCAGTGAAGCGACAGGGGGTAACTATGGCTACACCTTC. V is TRBV2 and J is TRBJ1-2; 9 bases match TRBD1. CDR1 and CDR2 (germline): SNHLY, FYNNEI. This CDR3 spans 15 amino acids. The trim removed 0 bases at V and 1 base at J, leaving 0 bases unmatched.

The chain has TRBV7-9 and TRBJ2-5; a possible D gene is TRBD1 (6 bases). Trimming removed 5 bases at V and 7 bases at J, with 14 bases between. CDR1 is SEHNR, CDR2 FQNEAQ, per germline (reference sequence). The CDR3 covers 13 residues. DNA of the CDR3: TGTGCCAGCAGCCCGCTACAGGGCGGGACCCAGTACTTC. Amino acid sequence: CASSPLQGGTQYF.

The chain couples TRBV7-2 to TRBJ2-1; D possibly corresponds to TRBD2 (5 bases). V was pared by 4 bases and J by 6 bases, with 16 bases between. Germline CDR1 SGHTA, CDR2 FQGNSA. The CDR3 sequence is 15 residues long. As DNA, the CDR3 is TGTGCCAGCAGCTGGCGACACTTAGAGGGCAATGAGCAGTTCTTC. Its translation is CASSWRHLEGNEQFF.

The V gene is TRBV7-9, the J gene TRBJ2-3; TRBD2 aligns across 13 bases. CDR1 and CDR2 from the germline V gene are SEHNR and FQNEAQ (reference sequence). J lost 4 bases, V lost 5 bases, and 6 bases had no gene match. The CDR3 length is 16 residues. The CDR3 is CASSPGLAGASDTQYF. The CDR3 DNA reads TGTGCCAGCAGCCCCGGACTAGCGGGAGCTTCAGATACGCAGTATTTT.

The CDR3 sequence: CASSLSTGAGETQYF. Written as DNA, the CDR3 is TGTGCCAGCAGCTTATCGACAGGCGCTGGAGAGACCCAGTACTTC. This chain uses TRBV7-2 with TRBJ2-5, with D perhaps TRBD1 (6 bases). The CDR3 runs 15 residues. Trimming pared 2 bases from V and 4 bases from J, leaving 14 bases between. CDR1 and CDR2 from the germline V gene are SGHTA and FQGNSA.

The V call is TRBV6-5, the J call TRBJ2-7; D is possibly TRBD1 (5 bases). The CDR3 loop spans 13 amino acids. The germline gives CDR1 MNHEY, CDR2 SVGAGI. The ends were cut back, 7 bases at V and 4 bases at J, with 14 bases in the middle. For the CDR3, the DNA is TGTGCCAGCACCCCACAGGCTAGGTACGAGCAGTACTTC. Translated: CASTPQARYEQYF.

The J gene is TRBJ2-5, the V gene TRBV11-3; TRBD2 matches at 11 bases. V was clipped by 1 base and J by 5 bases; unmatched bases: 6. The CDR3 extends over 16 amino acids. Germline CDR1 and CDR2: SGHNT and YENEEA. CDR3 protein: CASSLGLAGRAETQYF. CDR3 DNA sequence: TGTGCCAGCAGCTTAGGACTAGCGGGAAGGGCGGAGACCCAGTACTTC.

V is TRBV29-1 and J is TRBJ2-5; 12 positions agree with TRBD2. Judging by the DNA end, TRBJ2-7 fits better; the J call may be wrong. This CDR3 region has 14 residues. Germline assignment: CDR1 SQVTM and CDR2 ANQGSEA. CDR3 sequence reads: CSVVLAGGLYEQYF. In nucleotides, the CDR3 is TGCAGCGTTGTCCTAGCGGGGGGGCTTTACGAGCAGTACTTC.

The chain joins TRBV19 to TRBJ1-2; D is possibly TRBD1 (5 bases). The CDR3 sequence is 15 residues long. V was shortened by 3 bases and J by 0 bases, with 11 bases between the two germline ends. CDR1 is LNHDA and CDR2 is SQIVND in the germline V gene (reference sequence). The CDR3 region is CASSMDQGTNYGYTF. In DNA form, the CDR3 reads TGTGCCAGTAGTATGGACCAGGGCACTAACTATGGCTACACCTTC.

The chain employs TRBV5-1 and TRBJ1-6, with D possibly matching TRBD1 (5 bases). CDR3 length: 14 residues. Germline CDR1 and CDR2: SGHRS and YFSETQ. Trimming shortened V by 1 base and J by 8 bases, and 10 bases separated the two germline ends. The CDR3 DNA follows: TGCGCCAGCAGCTTGCAGGGAGGTGATTCACCCCTCCACTTT. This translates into CASSLQGGDSPLHF. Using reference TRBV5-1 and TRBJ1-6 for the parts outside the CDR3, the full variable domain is KAGVTQTPRYLIKTRGQQVTLSCSPISGHRSVSWYQQTPGQGLQFLFEYFSETQRNKGNFPGRFSGRQFSNSRSEMNVSTLELGDSALYLCASSLQGGDSPLHFGNGTRLTVT.

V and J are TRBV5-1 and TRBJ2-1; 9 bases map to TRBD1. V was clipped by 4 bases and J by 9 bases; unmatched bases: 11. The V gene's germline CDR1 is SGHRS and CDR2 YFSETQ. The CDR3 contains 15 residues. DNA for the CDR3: TGCGCCAGCAGCGAAGGACAGGGGATTATCGCTGAGCAGTTCTTC. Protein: CASSEGQGIIAEQFF.

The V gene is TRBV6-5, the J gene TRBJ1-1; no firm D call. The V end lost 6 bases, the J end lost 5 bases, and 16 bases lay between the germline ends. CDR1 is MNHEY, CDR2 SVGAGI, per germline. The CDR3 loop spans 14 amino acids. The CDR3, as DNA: TGTGCCAGCAGCCCCGAGACGGGATGGACTGAAGCTTTCTTT. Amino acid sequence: CASSPETGWTEAFF.

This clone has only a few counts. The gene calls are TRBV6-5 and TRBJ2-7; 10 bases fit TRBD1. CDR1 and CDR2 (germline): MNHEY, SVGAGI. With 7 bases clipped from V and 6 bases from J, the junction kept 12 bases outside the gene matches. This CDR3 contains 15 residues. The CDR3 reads CASISPGQGNGEQYF. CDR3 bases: TGTGCCAGCATCTCTCCGGGACAGGGGAATGGCGAGCAGTACTTC.

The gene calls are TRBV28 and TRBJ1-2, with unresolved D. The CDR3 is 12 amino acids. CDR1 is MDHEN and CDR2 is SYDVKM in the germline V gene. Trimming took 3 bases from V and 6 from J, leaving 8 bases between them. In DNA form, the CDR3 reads TGTGCCAGCAGTTTGCCGAGGGATGGCTACACCTTC. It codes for CASSLPRDGYTF.

The CDR3, as DNA: TGCGCCAGCAGCCAGGTATACCCGACAGTACCTTATGGCTACACCTTC. The encoded protein is CASSQVYPTVPYGYTF. The J gene is TRBJ1-2, the V gene TRBV4-3; TRBD1 might be the D (5 bases). The CDR3 length is 16 residues. Germline V gene lookup returns CDR1 LGHNA and CDR2 YSLEER. The germline V and J ends were trimmed by 3 bases and 5 bases, with 19 bases remaining between them.

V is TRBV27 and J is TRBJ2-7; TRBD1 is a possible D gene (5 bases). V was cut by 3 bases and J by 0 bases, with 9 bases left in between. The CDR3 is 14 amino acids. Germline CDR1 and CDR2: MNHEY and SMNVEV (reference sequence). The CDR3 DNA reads TGTGCCAGCAGTTTGCAGGGTCCCTCCTACGAGCAGTACTTC. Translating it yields CASSLQGPSYEQYF.

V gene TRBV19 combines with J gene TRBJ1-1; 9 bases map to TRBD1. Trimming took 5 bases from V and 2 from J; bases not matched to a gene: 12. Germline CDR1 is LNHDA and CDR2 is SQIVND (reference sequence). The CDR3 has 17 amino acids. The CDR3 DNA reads TGTGCCAGTAGTGGAAGGGGCGACAGGGGGAATAACACTGAAGCTTTCTTT. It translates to CASSGRGDRGNNTEAFF.

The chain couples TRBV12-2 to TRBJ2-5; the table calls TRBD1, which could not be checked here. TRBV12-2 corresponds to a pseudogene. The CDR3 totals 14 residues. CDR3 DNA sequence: TGTGCAAGTCCCATTTACCGGGACAGCGAGACCCAGTACTTC. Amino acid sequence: CASPIYRDSETQYF.